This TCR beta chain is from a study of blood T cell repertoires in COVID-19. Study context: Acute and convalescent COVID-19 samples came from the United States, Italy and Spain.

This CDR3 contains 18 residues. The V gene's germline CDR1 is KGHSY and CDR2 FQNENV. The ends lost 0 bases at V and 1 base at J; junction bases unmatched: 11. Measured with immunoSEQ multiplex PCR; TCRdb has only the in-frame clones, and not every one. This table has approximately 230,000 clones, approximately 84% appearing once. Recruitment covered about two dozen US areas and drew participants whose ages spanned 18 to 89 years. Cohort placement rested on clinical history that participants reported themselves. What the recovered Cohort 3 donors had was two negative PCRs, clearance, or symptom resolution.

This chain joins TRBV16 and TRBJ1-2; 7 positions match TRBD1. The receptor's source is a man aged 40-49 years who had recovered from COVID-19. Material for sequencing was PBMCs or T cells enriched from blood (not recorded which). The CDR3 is CASSQSMPGGPLNYGYTF. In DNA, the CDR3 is TGTGCCAGCAGCCAATCAATGCCAGGGGGGCCCCTTAACTATGGCTACACCTTC.